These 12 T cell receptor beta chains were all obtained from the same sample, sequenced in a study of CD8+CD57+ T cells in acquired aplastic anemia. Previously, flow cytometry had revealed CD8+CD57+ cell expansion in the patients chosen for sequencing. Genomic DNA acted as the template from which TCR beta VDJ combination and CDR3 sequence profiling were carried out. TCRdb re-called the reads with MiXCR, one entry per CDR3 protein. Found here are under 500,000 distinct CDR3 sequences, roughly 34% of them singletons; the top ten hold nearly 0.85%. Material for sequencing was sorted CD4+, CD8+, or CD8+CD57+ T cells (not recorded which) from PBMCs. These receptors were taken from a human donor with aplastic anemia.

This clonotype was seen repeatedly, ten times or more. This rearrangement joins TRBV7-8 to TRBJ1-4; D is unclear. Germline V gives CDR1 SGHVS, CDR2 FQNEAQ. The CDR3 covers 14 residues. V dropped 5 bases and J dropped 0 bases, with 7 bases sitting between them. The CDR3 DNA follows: TGTGCCAGCAGCCTGACTGCAACTAATGAAAAACTGTTTTTT. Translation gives CASSLTATNEKLFF.

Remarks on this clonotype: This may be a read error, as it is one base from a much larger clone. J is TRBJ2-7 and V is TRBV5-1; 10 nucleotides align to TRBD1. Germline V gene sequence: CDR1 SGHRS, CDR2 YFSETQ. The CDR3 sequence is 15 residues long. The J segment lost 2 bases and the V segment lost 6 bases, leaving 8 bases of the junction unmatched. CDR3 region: CASNVGTGEAYEQYF. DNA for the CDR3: TGCGCCAGCAACGTTGGGACAGGGGAGGCCTACGAGCAGTACTTC.

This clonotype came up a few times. The CDR3 DNA reads as TGTGCCAGCAGCCAATCCATAAGCGCTGAAGCTTTCTTT. It is translated as CASSQSISAEAFF. The rearrangement joins TRBV2 to TRBJ1-1; no firm D call. The CDR3 runs to 13 residues. Germline-derived CDR1 and CDR2 are SNHLY and FYNNEI. The ends were cut back, 6 bases at V and 6 bases at J, with 14 bases in the middle. Using reference TRBV2 and TRBJ1-1 for the parts outside the CDR3, the full variable domain is EPEVTQTPSHQVTQMGQEVILRCVPISNHLYFYWYRQILGQKVEFLVSFYNNEISEKSEIFDDQFSVERPDGSNFTLKIRSTKLEDSAMYFCASSQSISAEAFFGQGTRLTVV.

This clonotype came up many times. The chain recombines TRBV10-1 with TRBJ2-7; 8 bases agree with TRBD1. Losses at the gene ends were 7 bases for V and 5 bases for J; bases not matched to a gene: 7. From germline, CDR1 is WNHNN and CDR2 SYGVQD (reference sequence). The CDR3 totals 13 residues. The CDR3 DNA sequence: TGCGCCAGCACCTCGGACAGGGCGGACGAGCAGTACTTC. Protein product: CASTSDRADEQYF.

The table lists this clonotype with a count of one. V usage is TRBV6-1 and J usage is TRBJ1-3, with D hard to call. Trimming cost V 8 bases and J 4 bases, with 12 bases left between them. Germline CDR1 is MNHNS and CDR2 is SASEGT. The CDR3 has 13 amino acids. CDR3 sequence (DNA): TGTGCCAGCGCAGGAAGTTCGGGAAACACCATATATTTT. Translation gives CASAGSSGNTIYF.

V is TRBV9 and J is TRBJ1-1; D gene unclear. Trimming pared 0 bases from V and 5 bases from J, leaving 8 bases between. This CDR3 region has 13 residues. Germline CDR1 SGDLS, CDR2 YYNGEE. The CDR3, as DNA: TGTGCCAGCAGCGTAGAAGTCCGTACTGAAGCTTTCTTT. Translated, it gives CASSVEVRTEAFF.

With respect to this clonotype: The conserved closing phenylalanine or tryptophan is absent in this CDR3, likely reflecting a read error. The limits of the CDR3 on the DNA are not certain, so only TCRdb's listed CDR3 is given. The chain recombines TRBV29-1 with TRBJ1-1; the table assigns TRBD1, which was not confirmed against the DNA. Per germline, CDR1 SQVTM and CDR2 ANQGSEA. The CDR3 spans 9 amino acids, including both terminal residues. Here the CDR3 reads CSVLLGGPY.

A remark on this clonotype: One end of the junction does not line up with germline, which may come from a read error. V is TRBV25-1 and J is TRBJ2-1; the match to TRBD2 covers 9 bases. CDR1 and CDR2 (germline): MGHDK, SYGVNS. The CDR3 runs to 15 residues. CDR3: CASSAGGGGYNEQFF. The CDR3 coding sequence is TGTGCCAGTAGTGCGGGCGGGGGGGGCTACAATGAGCAGTTCTTC. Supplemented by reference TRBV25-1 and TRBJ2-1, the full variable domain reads EADIYQTPRYLVIGTGKKITLECSQTMGHDKMYWYQQDPGMELHLIHYSYGVNSTEKGDLSSESTVSRIRTEHFPLTLESARPSHTSQYLCASSAGGGGYNEQFFGPGTRLTVL.

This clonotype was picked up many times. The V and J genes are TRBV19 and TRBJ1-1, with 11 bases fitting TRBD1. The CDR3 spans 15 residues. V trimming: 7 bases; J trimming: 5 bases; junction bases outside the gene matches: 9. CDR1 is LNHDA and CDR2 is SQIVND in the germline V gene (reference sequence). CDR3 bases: TGTGCCAGTATGTCTCGGACAGGGGGCAGGACTGAAGCTTTCTTT. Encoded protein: CASMSRTGGRTEAFF.

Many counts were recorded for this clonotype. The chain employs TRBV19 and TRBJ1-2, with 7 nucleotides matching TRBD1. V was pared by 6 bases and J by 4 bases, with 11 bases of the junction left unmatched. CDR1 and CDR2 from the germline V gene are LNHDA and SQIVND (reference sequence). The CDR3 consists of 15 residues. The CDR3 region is CASSQIGTESYGYTF. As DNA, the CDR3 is TGTGCCAGTAGCCAAATCGGGACAGAGTCCTATGGCTACACCTTC.

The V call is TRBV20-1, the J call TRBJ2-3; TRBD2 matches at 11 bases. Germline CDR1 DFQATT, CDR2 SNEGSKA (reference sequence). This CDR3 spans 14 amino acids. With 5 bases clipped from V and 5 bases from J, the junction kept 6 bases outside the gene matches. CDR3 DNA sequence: TGCAGTGCTCACTCCGGGACTAGCGGAGATACGCAGTATTTT. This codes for CSAHSGTSGDTQYF.

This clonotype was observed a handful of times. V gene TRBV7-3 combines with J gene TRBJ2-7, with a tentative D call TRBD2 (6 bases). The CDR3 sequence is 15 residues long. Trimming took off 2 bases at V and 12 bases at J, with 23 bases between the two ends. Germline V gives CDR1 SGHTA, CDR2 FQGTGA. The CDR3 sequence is CASSLRGGQVGVMYF. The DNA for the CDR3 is TGTGCCAGCAGCTTACGGGGAGGTCAGGTCGGGGTAATGTACTTC.